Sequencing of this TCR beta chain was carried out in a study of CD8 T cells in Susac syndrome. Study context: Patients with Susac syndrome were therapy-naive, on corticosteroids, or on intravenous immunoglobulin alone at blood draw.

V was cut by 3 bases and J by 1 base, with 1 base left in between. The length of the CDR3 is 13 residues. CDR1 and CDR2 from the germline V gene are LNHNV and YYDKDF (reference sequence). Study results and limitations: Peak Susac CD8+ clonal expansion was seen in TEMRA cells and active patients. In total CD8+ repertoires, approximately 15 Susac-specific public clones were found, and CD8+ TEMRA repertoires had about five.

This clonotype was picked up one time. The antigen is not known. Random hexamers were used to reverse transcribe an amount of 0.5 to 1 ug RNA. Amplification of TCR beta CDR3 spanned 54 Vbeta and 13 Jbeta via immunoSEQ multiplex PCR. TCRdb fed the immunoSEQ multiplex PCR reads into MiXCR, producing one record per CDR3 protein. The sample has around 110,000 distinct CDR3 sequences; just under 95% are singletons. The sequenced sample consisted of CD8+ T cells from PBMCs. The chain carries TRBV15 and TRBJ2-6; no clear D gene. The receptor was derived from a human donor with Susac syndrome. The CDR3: CATSSSGANVLTF. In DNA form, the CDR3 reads TGTGCCACCAGCAGTTCTGGGGCCAACGTCCTGACTTTC.